This T cell receptor beta chain was found in a study of CD8 T cells in Susac syndrome. The study sequenced TCR beta in blood CD8+ and CD4+ T cells. Both CD4+ and CD8+ T cells were negatively isolated, and TEMRA cells underwent FACS enrichment. On this clonotype: Its specificity is not known.

Regarding the study as a whole: The number of individuals included in the study's TCR sequencing and HLA analysis was acknowledged as relatively small.

RNA in amounts of roughly 0.45 to 1 ug was reverse transcribed with random hexamers. The immunoSEQ assay covered 54 Vbeta and 13 Jbeta segments for CDR3. TCRdb analysed the immunoSEQ multiplex PCR reads with MiXCR anew, one entry per CDR3 protein. The sample yields approximately 200,000 distinct CDR3 sequences, approximately 95% seen once. The CDR3 has 12 residues. The germline V gene has CDR1 SGHAT and CDR2 FQNNGV. V was clipped by 5 bases and J by 4 bases, with 8 bases between them. The V and J genes are TRBV11-2 and TRBJ2-5; D gene uncertain. The sequenced material came from CD4+ T cells from PBMCs. The sequence was collected from a human donor with multiple sclerosis. This chain's CDR3 is CASSPSPETQYF. Here the CDR3 DNA reads TGTGCCAGCAGCCCATCCCCAGAGACCCAGTACTTC.